These 8 T cell receptor beta chains were sequenced from one sample in a study of early stage breast cancer tumors. The method was immunoSEQ multiplex PCR; TCRdb's version includes in-frame clones alone and lacks a portion of them. The sample lists about 28,000 clones, roughly 55% occurring once. Sequenced sample: breast tumor tissue. The source is a person aged 45-60 years with breast cancer.

This chain joins TRBV29-1 and TRBJ2-3, with 7 positions matching TRBD1. Per the germline V gene, CDR1 is SQVTM and CDR2 is ANQGSEA. This CDR3 spans 16 amino acids. V shed 1 base and J 0 bases; nucleotides not matched to a gene: 7. The CDR3 nucleotides read TGCAGCGTTGAAGGGTGGGGACAGAAAAGCACAGATACGCAGTATTTT. Protein: CSVEGWGQKSTDTQYF.

This clone was recorded a few times. CDR3 bases: TGTGCCAGCAGTGAGCAGAACACCGGGGAGCTGTTTTTT. It translates to CASSEQNTGELFF. This chain connects TRBV25-1 to TRBJ2-2, with D unclear. Trimming shortened V by 3 bases and J by 1 base, and 3 bases separated the two germline ends. Germline V gene data show CDR1 as MGHDK and CDR2 as SYGVNS. The CDR3 spans 13 residues. The whole variable domain, filled in from reference TRBV25-1 and TRBJ2-2, reads EADIYQTPRYLVIGTGKKITLECSQTMGHDKMYWYQQDPGMELHLIHYSYGVNSTEKGDLSSESTVSRIRTEHFPLTLESARPSHTSQYLCASSEQNTGELFFGEGSRLTVL.

The sample holds a few counts of this clone. This chain connects TRBV4-2 to TRBJ2-1, with TRBD1 identical over 7 bases. V gave up 0 bases and J gave up 10 bases; unmatched junction bases: 3. The CDR3 runs to 13 residues. The V gene's germline CDR1 is LGHNA and CDR2 YNFKEQ. CDR3 in DNA: TGTGCCAGCAGCCAAGATTTGGACAGGGAGCAGTTCTTC. Amino acid sequence: CASSQDLDREQFF.

This clone was detected a few times. This rearrangement joins TRBV11-3 to TRBJ2-1; no firm D call. CDR1 and CDR2 (germline): SGHNT, YENEEA. This CDR3 is built from 12 residues. Trimming pared 1 base from V and 9 bases from J, leaving 7 bases between. This CDR3 is CASSLGDGEQFF. In DNA, the CDR3 is TGTGCCAGCAGCTTAGGAGACGGTGAGCAGTTCTTC.

The rearrangement links TRBV6-1 to TRBJ1-1; a weak D match, TRBD1 (5 bases). The CDR3 is made up of 15 amino acids. Germline lookup yields CDR1 MNHNS and CDR2 SASEGT. V lost 4 bases, J lost 0 bases, and 12 bases lay in between. CDR3 sequence reads: CASSGGAGMNTEAFF. The CDR3 DNA reads TGTGCCAGCAGTGGAGGGGCCGGAATGAACACTGAAGCTTTCTTT.

In this sample, this clone turned up many times. The chain is built from TRBV5-4 and TRBJ2-1; 9 bases align to TRBD1. V shed 7 bases and J 3 bases; nucleotides not matched to a gene: 5. The CDR3 totals 14 residues. Germline CDR1 and CDR2: SGHNT and YYREEE (reference sequence). CDR3 sequence reads: CASGRDRDYNEQFF. As DNA, the CDR3 is TGTGCCAGCGGCCGGGACAGGGACTACAATGAGCAGTTCTTC.

This chain uses TRBV4-3 with TRBJ2-7, with 12 nucleotides matching TRBD2. With 0 bases clipped from V and 4 bases from J, the junction kept 7 bases outside the gene matches. CDR1 LGHNA and CDR2 YSLEER come from the germline V gene. The CDR3 has 17 amino acids. The CDR3 sequence: CASSQDWLAGGRYEQYF. The CDR3 DNA reads as TGCGCCAGCAGCCAAGATTGGCTAGCGGGAGGGAGGTACGAGCAGTACTTC.

This clone is labeled as medium-sized. V and J are TRBV27 and TRBJ1-4; D is ambiguous. The CDR3 is 15 residues long. CDR1 MNHEY and CDR2 SMNVEV come from the germline V gene (reference sequence). Trimming cost V 1 base and J 6 bases, with 12 bases left between them. The CDR3 spells CASSLFRGGYEKLFF. The CDR3 DNA sequence: TGTGCCAGCAGTTTATTTCGGGGAGGGTATGAAAAACTGTTTTTT.